The clone carrying this T cell receptor beta chain was seen many times. Its specificity is not known. V was clipped by 5 bases and J by 4 bases, with 17 bases between them. The germline CDR1 and CDR2 sequences are SGHTA and FQGNSA. The CDR3 covers 15 residues. These data originate in a study of regulatory T cells in long-lasting Graves disease. Whole-study results and caveats: There was favoring of TRBV28, TRBJ1-2 and TRBJ2-5 in persistent disease.

iRepertoire HTBI primers and Arm-PCR of CDR3 regions built TCR beta libraries. TCRdb re-called the multiplex PCR reads with MiXCR, one entry per CDR3 protein. Of approximately 250,000 distinct CDR3 sequences listed, about 17% are singletons. Time point noted: newly diagnosed GD, antithyroid drugs for less than 3 months. TCR sequences were obtained from RNA taken from PBMCs. It was by American Thyroid Association guidelines that Graves' disease was diagnosed. The chain is built from TRBV7-2 and TRBJ2-5, with a possible D match to TRBD2 (6 bases). The sequencing here drew on peripheral blood mononuclear cells (PBMCs), taken at new diagnosis, from a patient treated with antithyroid drugs. This sequence originates from a female donor with Graves disease. CDR3 sequence reads: CASSRVAGLLETQYF. In DNA, the CDR3 is TGTGCCAGCAGCCGCGTCGCGGGACTTTTAGAGACCCAGTACTTC. Full variable domain (remainder filled in from reference TRBV7-2 and TRBJ2-5): GAGVSQSPSNKVTEKGKDVELRCDPISGHTALYWYRQSLGQGLEFLIYFQGNSAPDKSGLPSDRFSAERTGGSVSTLTIQRTQQEDSAVYLCASSRVAGLLETQYFGPGTRLLVL.